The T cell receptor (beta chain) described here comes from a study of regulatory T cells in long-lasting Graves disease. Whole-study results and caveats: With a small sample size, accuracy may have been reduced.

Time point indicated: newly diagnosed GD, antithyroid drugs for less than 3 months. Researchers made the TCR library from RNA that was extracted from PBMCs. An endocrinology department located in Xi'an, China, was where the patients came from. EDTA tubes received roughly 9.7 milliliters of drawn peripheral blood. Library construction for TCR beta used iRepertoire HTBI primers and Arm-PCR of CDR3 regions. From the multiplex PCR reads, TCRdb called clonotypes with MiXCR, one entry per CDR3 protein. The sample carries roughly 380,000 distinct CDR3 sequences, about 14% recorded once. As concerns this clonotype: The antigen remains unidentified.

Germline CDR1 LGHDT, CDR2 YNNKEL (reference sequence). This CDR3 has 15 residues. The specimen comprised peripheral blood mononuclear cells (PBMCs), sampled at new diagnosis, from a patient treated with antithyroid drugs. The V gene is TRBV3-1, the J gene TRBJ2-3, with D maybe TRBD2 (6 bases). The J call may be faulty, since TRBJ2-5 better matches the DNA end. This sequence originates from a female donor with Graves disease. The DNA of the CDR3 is TGTGCCAGCAGTTTATTGACGGGCCGGGGGGAGACCCAGTACTTC. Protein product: CASSLLTGRGETQYF.